The 5 T cell receptor beta chains in this list originate from one sample, sequenced in a study of T cells in Graves' hyperthyroidism and ophthalmopathy. TCR beta CDR3 region amplification was performed from RNA transcripts. HTBI primers were the set used in a first-round RT-PCR of the TCR CDR3. TCRdb recomputed calls from the multiplex PCR reads with MiXCR, one row per CDR3 protein. This sample has 600,000 to 700,000 distinct CDR3 sequences, with 45% found just once. Sequenced material: peripheral blood or thyroid tissue (not recorded which). The receptors originated from an adult man with Graves' disease, either hyperthyroidism or ophthalmopathy (not recorded which).

The chain combines TRBV7-2 with TRBJ2-7; possibly TRBD2 for D (7 bases). Trimming cost V 5 bases and J 6 bases, with 23 bases left between them. Germline V gives CDR1 SGHTA, CDR2 FQGNSA. The CDR3 contains 16 residues. This CDR3 reads CASSPPPQGGSGEQYF. In DNA form, the CDR3 reads TGTGCCAGCAGCCCGCCCCCACAGGGAGGGTCGGGCGAGCAGTACTTC.

The chain couples TRBV4-1 to TRBJ1-6; tentative D call: TRBD1 (5 bases). Germline V gene data show CDR1 as MGHRA and CDR2 as YSYEKL. There are 14 residues in the CDR3. V lost 1 base and J lost 9, with 10 bases in between. The CDR3 nucleotides read TGCGCCAGCAGCCAAGCGGAGGGACGTTCACCCCTCCACTTT. Encoded protein: CASSQAEGRSPLHF.

Concerning this clonotype: At one end the junction does not follow the germline gene, possibly because of a read error. The chain carries TRBV20-1 and TRBJ2-2, with 11 nucleotides matching TRBD2. The CDR3 runs to 13 residues. From germline, CDR1 is DFQATT and CDR2 SNEGSKA (reference sequence). The CDR3 sequence is CSAITPLAGDLFF. The CDR3 DNA follows: TGCAGTGCTATTACTCCACTAGCGGGGGATCTGTTTTTT.

This clonotype was recorded at least ten times. The V and J genes are TRBV29-1 and TRBJ2-6; D unclear. The germline V and J ends were trimmed by 6 bases and 1 base, with 4 bases remaining between them. CDR1 SQVTM and CDR2 ANQGSEA come from the germline V gene. This CDR3 has 12 residues. CDR3 DNA: TGCAGCGTCGTGTCTGGGGCCAACGTCCTGACTTTC. It encodes CSVVSGANVLTF.

This clonotype came up a few times. The chain links TRBV19 to TRBJ1-5; 9 bases agree with TRBD1. The CDR3 has 14 amino acids. Germline V gene sequence: CDR1 LNHDA, CDR2 SQIVND (reference sequence). V lost 5 bases and J lost 5; bases outside the gene matches: 4. CDR3 DNA sequence: TGTGCCAGTAGTGGGACAGGGTCCCATCAGCCCCAGCATTTT. Protein sequence: CASSGTGSHQPQHF.